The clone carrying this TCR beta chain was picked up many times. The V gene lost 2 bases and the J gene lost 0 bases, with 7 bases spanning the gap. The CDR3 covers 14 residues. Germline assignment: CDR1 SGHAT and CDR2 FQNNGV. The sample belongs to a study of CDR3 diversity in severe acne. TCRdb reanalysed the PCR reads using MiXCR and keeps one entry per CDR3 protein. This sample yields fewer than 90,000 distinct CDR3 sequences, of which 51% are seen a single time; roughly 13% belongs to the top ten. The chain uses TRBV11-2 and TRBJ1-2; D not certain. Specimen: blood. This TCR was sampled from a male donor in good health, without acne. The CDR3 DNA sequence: TGTGCCAGCAGCTTAATCAGGACTAACTATGGCTACACCTTC. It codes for CASSLIRTNYGYTF.